A selection of T cell receptor beta chains follows, all from one sample in a study of T cell responses to AZD1222 COVID-19 vaccine. Profiled with immunoSEQ multiplex PCR; TCRdb holds only in-frame clones, not every one. The table includes more than 95,000 clones, approximately 85% detected once. Specimen: peripheral blood, collected 28 days after the second AZD1222 dose. The source is an adult who received the AZD1222 COVID-19 vaccine. The CDR3 runs from the conserved cysteine through the conserved F or W. The order of the fields is clone size, CDR3 length, J gene, D gene, V gene, CDR3 DNA, CDR3 protein. D genes are given only for firm matches. Clone size is given for some rows only: seen once, a few or many times, or a class if the clone is expanded.

NA | 16 | TRBJ1-3 | NA | TRBV18 | TGTGCCAGCTCACCGTACGACACGGCCTCTGGAAACACCATATATTTT | CASSPYDTASGNTIYF
NA | 16 | TRBJ2-2 | NA | TRBV27 | TGTGCCAGCAGTTTATTTAGTACCGCGAACACCGGGGAGCTGTTTTTT | CASSLFSTANTGELFF
NA | 14 | TRBJ2-1 | NA | TRBV6-2/TRBV6-3 | TGTGCCAGCAGTTACCCGAAGGCCTCGGATGAGCAGTTCTTC | CASSYPKASDEQFF
few | 13 | TRBJ2-7 | NA | TRBV12-5 | TGTGCTAGTGGTTTAGGGGGGGGCTACGAGCAGTACTTC | CASGLGGGYEQYF
NA | 13 | TRBJ1-1 | TRBD1 | TRBV29-1 | TGCAGCGTTGCCGGGACAGGGTTCACTGAAGCTTTCTTT | CSVAGTGFTEAFF
NA | 14 | TRBJ2-7 | NA | TRBV5-5 | TGTGCCAGCAGCTTGGTTGGTGGAGCCTACGAGCAGTACTTC | CASSLVGGAYEQYF
NA | 16 | TRBJ2-1 | NA | TRBV4-3 | TGCGCCAGCAGCCAAGTCCCGTCGCAGGGGCACAATGAGCAGTTCTTC | CASSQVPSQGHNEQFF
medium-sized | 13 | TRBJ2-7 | NA | TRBV28 | TGTGCCAGCAGTTTACGGTCCCCTGGCGAGCAGTACTTC | CASSLRSPGEQYF
NA | 14 | TRBJ2-5 | NA | TRBV6-7 | TGTGCCAGCAACTTACCTCAGGGGCGGGAGACCCAGTACTTC | CASNLPQGRETQYF
NA | 12 | TRBJ1-1 | NA | TRBV5-1 | TGCGCCAGCAGCTTTGGGGACACTGAAGCTTTCTTT | CASSFGDTEAFF
NA | 11 | TRBJ1-1 | NA | TRBV29-1 | TGCAGCGGGGACAAGAACACTGAAGCTTTCTTT | CSGDKNTEAFF
NA | 15 | TRBJ2-7 | TRBD2 | TRBV30 | TGTGCCTGGAGGGGGAGCGGGGATTTGTCGTACGAGCAGTACTTC | CAWRGSGDLSYEQYF
NA | 16 | TRBJ2-5 | TRBD1 | TRBV7-8 | TGTGCCAGCAGCTTTACTACGACAGGGGTCCTGAAGACCCAGTACTTC | CASSFTTTGVLKTQYF
NA | 13 | TRBJ1-2 | NA | TRBV7-2 | TGTGCCAGCAGCCCCTCAGGGGAAGGTGGCTACACCTTC | CASSPSGEGGYTF
NA | 14 | TRBJ1-6 | NA | TRBV14 | TGTGCCAGCAGCCGGTCAGGCTGGAAGTCACCCCTCCACTTT | CASSRSGWKSPLHF
NA | 15 | TRBJ2-1 | TRBD1 | TRBV7-9 | TGTGCCAGCAGCACCCGGGACAGGACCTACAATGAGCAGTTCTTC | CASSTRDRTYNEQFF
NA | 15 | TRBJ2-7 | TRBD2 | TRBV11-1 | TGTGCCAGCAGCACCCCGACTAGCGGATCCTACGAGCAGTACTTC | CASSTPTSGSYEQYF
NA | 14 | TRBJ2-1 | NA | TRBV28 | TGTGCCAGCAGGGGAATAAGCTCCTACAATGAGCAGTTCTTC | CASRGISSYNEQFF
once | 17 | TRBJ2-1 | TRBD2 | TRBV29-1 | TGCAGCGATAAGGGACTAGCGGGGAGAAGCTCCTACAATGAGCAGTTCTTC | CSDKGLAGRSSYNEQFF
NA | 14 | TRBJ1-3 | NA | TRBV18 | TGTGCCAGCTCAACGACTATTACTGGAAACACCATATATTTT | CASSTTITGNTIYF
NA | 14 | TRBJ1-2 | NA | TRBV5-4 | TGTGCCAGCAGCCCGGGGGTGGCTAACTATGGCTACACCTTC | CASSPGVANYGYTF
NA | 16 | TRBJ1-1 | TRBD1 | TRBV9 | TGTGCCAGCAGCCCTCGGACAGGGACAAGAGGAACTGAAGCTTTCTTT | CASSPRTGTRGTEAFF
NA | 14 | TRBJ2-5 | TRBD1 | TRBV18 | TGTGCCAGCTCTCCGGGACAGGGGATTGAGACCCAGTACTTC | CASSPGQGIETQYF
NA | 17 | TRBJ2-5 | TRBD2 | TRBV3-1/TRBV3-2 | TGTGCCAGCAGCCAGGGGGTTGGCGGGGGGTTTCAAGAGACCCAGTACTTC | CASSQGVGGGFQETQYF
once | 15 | TRBJ1-5 | NA | TRBV5-1 | TGCGCCAGCAGCCGAGGGGACGGACCGGGAGGGCCCCAGCATTTT | CASSRGDGPGGPQHF
NA | 14 | TRBJ2-7 | NA | TRBV5-4 | TGTGCCAGCAGCTTGGGAAGGGAGGCCCACGAGCAGTACTTC | CASSLGREAHEQYF
NA | 14 | TRBJ2-7 | TRBD2 | TRBV15 | TGTGCCACCAGCCTCCCGGGGGGGAACTACGAGCAGTACTTC | CATSLPGGNYEQYF
once | 16 | TRBJ2-3 | TRBD2 | TRBV6-5 | TGTGCCAGCAGTTCTCAAGCGGGGGCGGGGCCAGATACGCAGTATTTT | CASSSQAGAGPDTQYF
NA | 14 | TRBJ1-1 | NA | TRBV5-1 | TGCGCCAGCAGCTTCTGGGGCAAAAACACTGAAGCTTTCTTT | CASSFWGKNTEAFF
NA | 14 | TRBJ1-1 | NA | TRBV6-5 | TGTGCCAGCAGCCACCAAACACCGACCGCGGGTGCTTTCTTT | CASSHQTPTAGAFF
NA | 14 | TRBJ2-7 | NA | TRBV7-2 | TGTGCCAGCAGCCCTCAGGGGGGCCCCTACGAGCAGTACTTC | CASSPQGGPYEQYF
NA | 12 | TRBJ1-1 | NA | TRBV28 | TGTGCCAGCAGTCTCACGAAGGAAGAAGCTTTCTTT | CASSLTKEEAFF
NA | 13 | TRBJ2-7 | NA | TRBV28 | TGTGCCAGCAGAACCACAGGGAGAGGCGAGCAGTACTTC | CASRTTGRGEQYF
once | 13 | TRBJ2-5 | TRBD1 | TRBV7-8 | TGTGCCAGCAACGGACAGGGCGGAGAGACCCAGTACTTC | CASNGQGGETQYF
once | 18 | TRBJ2-3 | NA | TRBV27 | TGTGCCAGCAGTTTTCGCCCAAGGGGGGGAAGGAGGACAGATACGCAGTATTTT | CASSFRPRGGRRTDTQYF
NA | 12 | TRBJ1-6 | NA | TRBV30 | TGTGCCTTTGGGACGGTCTATTCACCCCTCCACTTT | CAFGTVYSPLHF
NA | 16 | TRBJ2-1 | TRBD2 | TRBV5-1 | TGCGCCAGCAGCACGTTCCCCGCGGGGGGGCGAAATGAGCAGTTCTTC | CASSTFPAGGRNEQFF
NA | 15 | TRBJ2-1 | NA | TRBV7-2 | TGTGCCAGCAGCTCAAGTGGGGACACCCACAATGAGCAGTTCTTC | CASSSSGDTHNEQFF
NA | 15 | TRBJ2-3 | TRBD2 | TRBV30 | TGTGCCTGGAGTTTAGCGGGGGGGGCCTCAGATACGCAGTATTTT | CAWSLAGGASDTQYF
NA | 13 | TRBJ1-6 | NA | TRBV11-1 | TGTGCCAGCAGCTTTAATCAGGTATCGGGCCTCCACTTT | CASSFNQVSGLHF
NA | 15 | TRBJ1-4 | NA | TRBV11-2 | TGTGCCAGCAGCCCCCCTGGCGGGGAGGGTGAAAAACTGTTTTTT | CASSPPGGEGEKLFF
NA | 14 | TRBJ1-2 | NA | TRBV18 | TGTGCCAGCTCACCTGGACAGCAAACCTATGGCTACACCTTC | CASSPGQQTYGYTF
NA | 15 | TRBJ1-2 | NA | TRBV15 | TGTGCCACCAGCAGAGGGCTAACAGGGACCTATGGCTACACCTTC | CATSRGLTGTYGYTF
few | 15 | TRBJ2-3 | TRBD1 | TRBV27 | TGTGCCAGCAGCCTCGGACAGGGTGTCCCAGATACGCAGTATTTT | CASSLGQGVPDTQYF
NA | 15 | TRBJ1-6 | NA | TRBV7-9 | TGTGCCAGCAGCTTAGAGAGAGGGCATGATTCACCCCTCCACTTT | CASSLERGHDSPLHF
NA | 13 | TRBJ2-5 | NA | TRBV6-1 | TGTGCCAGCAGTCAAGACTCGGGGGAGACCCAGTACTTC | CASSQDSGETQYF
NA | 16 | TRBJ2-2 | NA | TRBV3-1/TRBV3-2 | TGTGCCAGCAGCCAAGTTGGAGGGGGCCGAACCGGGGAGCTGTTTTTT | CASSQVGGGRTGELFF
NA | 14 | TRBJ1-5 | NA | TRBV7-2 | TGTGCCAGCAGCTTAATAAGTGGAGATCAGCCCCAGCATTTT | CASSLISGDQPQHF
once | 12 | TRBJ1-6 | NA | TRBV19 | TGTGCCAGTAGTGCGACCGCGGGACACCTCGGCTTT | CASSATAGHLGF
once | 15 | TRBJ1-3 | TRBD1 | TRBV7-7 | TGTGCCAGCAGCTTAACAGGGGATCCTGGAAACACCATATATTTT | CASSLTGDPGNTIYF
NA | 20 | TRBJ2-3 | TRBD2 | TRBV5-4 | TGTGCCAGCAGCTCAAAAACCCTGGGACTAGCGGGGGAGAGCACAGATACGCAGTATTTT | CASSSKTLGLAGESTDTQYF
NA | 17 | TRBJ1-3 | TRBD1 | TRBV28 | TGTGCCAGCAGCTACGCCCGGACAGGGGGTTCTGGAAACACCATATATTTT | CASSYARTGGSGNTIYF